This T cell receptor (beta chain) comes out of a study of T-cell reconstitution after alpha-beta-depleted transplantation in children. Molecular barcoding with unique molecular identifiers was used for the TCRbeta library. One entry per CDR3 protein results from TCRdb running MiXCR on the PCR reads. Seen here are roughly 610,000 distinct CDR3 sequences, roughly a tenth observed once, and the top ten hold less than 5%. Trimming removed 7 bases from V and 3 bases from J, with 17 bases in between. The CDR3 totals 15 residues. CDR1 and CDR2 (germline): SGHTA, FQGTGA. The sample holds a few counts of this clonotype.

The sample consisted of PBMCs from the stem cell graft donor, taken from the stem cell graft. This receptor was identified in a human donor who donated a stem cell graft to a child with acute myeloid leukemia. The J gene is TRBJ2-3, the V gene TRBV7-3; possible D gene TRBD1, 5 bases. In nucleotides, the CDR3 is TGTGCCAGCAACCCGTCAGGGTTTAAGACAGATACGCAGTATTTT. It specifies CASNPSGFKTDTQYF.